This TCR beta chain was identified in a study of shared clonotypes between healthy human individuals. The repertoire was sequenced with immunoSEQ multiplex PCR; TCRdb's copy has only in-frame clones and lacks some. Found here are 950,000 to 1,300,000 clones, roughly 80% of them singletons; the top ten hold about 1.5%. Looked up from germline, CDR1 is MGHRA and CDR2 is YSYEKL. V lost 4 bases and J lost 5; bases outside the gene matches: 19. The length of the CDR3 is 21 residues. The V gene is TRBV4-1, the J gene TRBJ2-5, with TRBD2 identical over 16 bases. The sequence derives from a man aged 18 to 30 in good health. Source material: memory CD4+ T cells sorted from blood. Subset indicated: CD45RA-negative fraction. The CDR3 is CASSPQEDLGLAGGLRETQYF. The CDR3 DNA reads as TGCGCCAGCAGCCCTCAAGAGGATCTGGGACTAGCGGGGGGGCTGCGGGAGACCCAGTACTTC.